Here is one TCR beta chain with its context. This sample was included in a study of cytomegalovirus exposure and HLA in healthy donors. Method: immunoSEQ multiplex PCR; TCRdb's copy keeps in-frame clones and lacks some. The profile shows 43,000 or so clones, 80% to 95% of them singletons. The CDR3 consists of 16 residues. CDR1 and CDR2 from the germline V gene are SGHVS and FQNEAQ. V dropped 7 bases and J dropped 3; count of bases not matched to a gene: 11. Sequencing was carried out using PBMCs. This chain joins TRBV7-8 and TRBJ1-5; TRBD1 agrees at 8 bases. The sequence derives from a man aged 18 to 29 in good health and CMV-seronegative. CDR3 in amino acids: CASTYRGGQANQPQHF. In DNA, the CDR3 is TGTGCCAGCACCTACAGGGGGGGCCAGGCCAATCAGCCCCAGCATTTT.